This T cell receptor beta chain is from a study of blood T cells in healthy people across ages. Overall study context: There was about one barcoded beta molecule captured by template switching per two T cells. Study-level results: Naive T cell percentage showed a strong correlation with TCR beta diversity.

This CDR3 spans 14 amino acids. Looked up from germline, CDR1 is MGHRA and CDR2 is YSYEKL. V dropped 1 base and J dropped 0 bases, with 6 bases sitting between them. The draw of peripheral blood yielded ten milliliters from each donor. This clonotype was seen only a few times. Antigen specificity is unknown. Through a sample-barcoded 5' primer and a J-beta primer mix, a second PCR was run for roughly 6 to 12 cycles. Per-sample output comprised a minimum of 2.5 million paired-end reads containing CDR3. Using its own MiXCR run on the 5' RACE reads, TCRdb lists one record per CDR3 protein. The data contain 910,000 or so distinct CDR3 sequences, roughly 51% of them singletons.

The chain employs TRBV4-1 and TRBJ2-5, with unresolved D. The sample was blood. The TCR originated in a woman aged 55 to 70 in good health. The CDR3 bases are TGCGCCAGCAGCCAAGGGTCGTACCAAGAGACCCAGTACTTC. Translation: CASSQGSYQETQYF.